One T cell receptor beta chain is described in this entry. Its antigen is unknown. The sample comes from a study of vaccination effects on CD4 cells after COVID-19. Viral peptide pools were used in the ViraFEST assay to expand antigen-specific CD4+ T cells, and sequencing came afterward. Following culture for roughly 10 days, CD4+ T cells were isolated. It was two doses of either the BNT162b2 or mRNA-1273 vaccine that participants received. Days 3 and 7 were when half the medium was replaced with IL-2 medium. TCRdb's copy holds only in-frame clones and misses some; the assay was immunoSEQ multiplex PCR. The sample has tens of thousands of clones; 82% are singletons. The CDR3 is made up of 14 amino acids. CDR1 and CDR2 (germline): SGHRS, YFSETQ. The V and J ends lost 2 bases and 2 bases respectively, with 7 bases between them.

This sequence was found in a human donor who received a COVID-19 vaccine. Some clones in this sample may be carry-over from other donors' samples. The chain recombines TRBV5-1 with TRBJ2-2, with a weak D call TRBD1 (6 bases). This material consisted of CD4+ T cells from PBMCs cultured with HCoV-NL63 spike peptides, taken after COVID-19 vaccination. CDR3 nucleotides: TGCGCCAGCAGCTTACAGGGAAACACCGGGGAGCTGTTTTTT. This codes for CASSLQGNTGELFF. Looking up the rest from reference TRBV5-1 and TRBJ2-2 gives the full variable domain: KAGVTQTPRYLIKTRGQQVTLSCSPISGHRSVSWYQQTPGQGLQFLFEYFSETQRNKGNFPGRFSGRQFSNSRSEMNVSTLELGDSALYLCASSLQGNTGELFFGEGSRLTVL.